The clone carrying this T cell receptor (beta chain) turned up a few times. These data belong to a study of blood T cell repertoires in COVID-19. About the study: PBMCs, B-cell-depleted T cells, or T cells provided the cDNA or gDNA that made up the material.

This CDR3 spans 14 amino acids. CDR1 is SEHNR and CDR2 is FQNEAQ in the germline V gene (reference sequence). V shed 5 bases and J 5 bases; nucleotides not matched to a gene: 8. Sequenced by immunoSEQ multiplex PCR; TCRdb stores in-frame clones only, minus some. The table has under 250,000 clones, roughly nine tenths seen once; the top ten hold under 14%. The source of this sequence is a man aged 25-45 years who had recovered from COVID-19. The specimen was PBMCs or T cells enriched from blood (not recorded which). The chain links TRBV7-9 to TRBJ2-5; 7 nucleotides align to TRBD1. The CDR3 loop reads CASSVTGRWETQYF. CDR3 coding DNA: TGTGCCAGCAGCGTGACAGGGCGGTGGGAGACCCAGTACTTC.